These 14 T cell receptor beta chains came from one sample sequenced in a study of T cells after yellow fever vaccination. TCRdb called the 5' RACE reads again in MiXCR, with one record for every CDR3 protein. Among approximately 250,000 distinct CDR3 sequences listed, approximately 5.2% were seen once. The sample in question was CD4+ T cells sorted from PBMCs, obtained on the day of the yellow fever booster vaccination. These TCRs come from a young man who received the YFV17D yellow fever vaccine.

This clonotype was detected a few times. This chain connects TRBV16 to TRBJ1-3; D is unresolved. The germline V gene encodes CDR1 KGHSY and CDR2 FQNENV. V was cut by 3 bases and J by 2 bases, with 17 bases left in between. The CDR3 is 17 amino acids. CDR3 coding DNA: TGTGCCAGCAGCCAGATAGGCGGAGTACATCCTGGAAACACCATATATTTT. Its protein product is CASSQIGGVHPGNTIYF.

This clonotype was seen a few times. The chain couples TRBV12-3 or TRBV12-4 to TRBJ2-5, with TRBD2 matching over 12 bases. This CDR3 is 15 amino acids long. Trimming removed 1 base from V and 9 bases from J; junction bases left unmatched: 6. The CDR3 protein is CASSLGLAGGRAQYF. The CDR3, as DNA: TGTGCCAGCAGTTTAGGCCTAGCGGGGGGGCGGGCCCAGTACTTC.

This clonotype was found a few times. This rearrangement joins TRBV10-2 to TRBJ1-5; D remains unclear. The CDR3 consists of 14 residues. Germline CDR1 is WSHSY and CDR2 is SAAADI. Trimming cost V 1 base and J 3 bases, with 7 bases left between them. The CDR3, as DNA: TGCGCCAGCAGTGAGTGGGGTGACAATCAGCCCCAGCATTTT. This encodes CASSEWGDNQPQHF.

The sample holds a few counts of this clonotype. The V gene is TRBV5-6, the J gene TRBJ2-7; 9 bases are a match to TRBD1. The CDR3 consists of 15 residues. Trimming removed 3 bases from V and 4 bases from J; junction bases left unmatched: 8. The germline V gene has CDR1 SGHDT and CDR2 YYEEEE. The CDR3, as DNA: TGTGCCAGCAGCTGGGGTCAGGACAGGGGATACGAGCAGTACGTC. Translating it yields CASSWGQDRGYEQYV.

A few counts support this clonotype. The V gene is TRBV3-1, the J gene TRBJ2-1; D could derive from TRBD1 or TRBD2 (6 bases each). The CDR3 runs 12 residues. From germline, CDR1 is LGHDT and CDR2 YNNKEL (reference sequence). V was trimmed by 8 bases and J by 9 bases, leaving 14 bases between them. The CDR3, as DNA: TGTGCCAGCGATGGGGGGCCAGGTGAGCAGTTCTTC. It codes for CASDGGPGEQFF.

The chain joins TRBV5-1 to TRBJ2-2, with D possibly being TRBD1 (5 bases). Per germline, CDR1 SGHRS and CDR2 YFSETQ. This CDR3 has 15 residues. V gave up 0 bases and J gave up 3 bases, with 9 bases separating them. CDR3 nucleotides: TGCGCCAGCAGCTTGGACGCAGGGTACACCGGGGAGCTGTTTTTT. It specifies CASSLDAGYTGELFF.

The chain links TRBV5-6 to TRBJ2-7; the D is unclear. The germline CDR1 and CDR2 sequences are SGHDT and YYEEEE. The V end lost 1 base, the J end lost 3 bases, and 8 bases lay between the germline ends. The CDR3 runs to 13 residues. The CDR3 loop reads CASSLRAIYEQYF. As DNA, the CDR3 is TGTGCCAGCAGCTTGAGGGCCATCTACGAGCAGTACTTC.

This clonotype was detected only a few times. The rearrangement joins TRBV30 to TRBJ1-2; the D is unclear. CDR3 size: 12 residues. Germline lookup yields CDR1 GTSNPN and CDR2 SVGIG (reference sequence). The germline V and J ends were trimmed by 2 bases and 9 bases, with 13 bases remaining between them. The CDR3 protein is CAWSRVAFSYTF. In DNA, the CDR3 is TGTGCCTGGAGTCGCGTTGCATTCAGCTACACCTTC.

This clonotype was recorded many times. CDR3 nucleotides: TGCGCCAGCAGCCCGGGGACAGTTGGGAACTCAGATACGCAGTATTTT. This codes for CASSPGTVGNSDTQYF. V usage is TRBV4-3 and J usage is TRBJ2-3; 7 nucleotides agree with TRBD1. This CDR3 is built from 16 residues. The ends lost 4 bases at V and 4 bases at J; junction bases unmatched: 11. Germline V gene sequence: CDR1 LGHNA, CDR2 YSLEER.

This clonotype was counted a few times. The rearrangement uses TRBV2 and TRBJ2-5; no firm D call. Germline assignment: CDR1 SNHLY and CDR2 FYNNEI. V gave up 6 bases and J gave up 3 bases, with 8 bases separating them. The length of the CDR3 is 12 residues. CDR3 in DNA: TGTGCCAGCAGCAGATATGAAGAGACCCAGTACTTC. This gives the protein CASSRYEETQYF. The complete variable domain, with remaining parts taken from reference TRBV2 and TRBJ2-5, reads EPEVTQTPSHQVTQMGQEVILRCVPISNHLYFYWYRQILGQKVEFLVSFYNNEISEKSEIFDDQFSVERPDGSNFTLKIRSTKLEDSAMYFCASSRYEETQYFGPGTRLLVL.

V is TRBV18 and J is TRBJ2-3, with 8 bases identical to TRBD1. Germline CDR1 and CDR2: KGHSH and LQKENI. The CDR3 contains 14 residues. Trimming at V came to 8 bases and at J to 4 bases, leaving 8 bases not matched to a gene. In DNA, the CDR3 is TGTGCCAGCCACGGACAGGGCTGGGCAGATACGCAGTATTTT. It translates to CASHGQGWADTQYF.

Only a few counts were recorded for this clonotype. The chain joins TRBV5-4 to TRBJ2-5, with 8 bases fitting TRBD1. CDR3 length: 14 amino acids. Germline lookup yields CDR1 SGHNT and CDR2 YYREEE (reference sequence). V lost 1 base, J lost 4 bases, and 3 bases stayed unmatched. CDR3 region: CASSLQGAPETQYF. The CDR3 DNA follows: TGTGCCAGCAGCTTGCAGGGGGCCCCAGAGACCCAGTACTTC.

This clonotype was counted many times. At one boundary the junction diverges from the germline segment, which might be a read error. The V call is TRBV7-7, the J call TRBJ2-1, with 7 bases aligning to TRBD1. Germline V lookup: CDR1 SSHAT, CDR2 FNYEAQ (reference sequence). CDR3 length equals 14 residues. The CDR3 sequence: CASSLGGVGAEQFF. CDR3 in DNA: TGTGCTAGCAGCTTAGGGGGCGTCGGGGCTGAGCAGTTCTTC.

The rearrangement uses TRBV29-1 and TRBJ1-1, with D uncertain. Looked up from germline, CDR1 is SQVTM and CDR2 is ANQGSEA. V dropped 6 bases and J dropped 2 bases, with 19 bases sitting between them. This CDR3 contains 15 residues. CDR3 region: CSVSLGIFSNTEAFF. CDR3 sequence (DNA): TGCAGCGTAAGCCTGGGCATCTTCTCTAACACTGAAGCTTTCTTT.